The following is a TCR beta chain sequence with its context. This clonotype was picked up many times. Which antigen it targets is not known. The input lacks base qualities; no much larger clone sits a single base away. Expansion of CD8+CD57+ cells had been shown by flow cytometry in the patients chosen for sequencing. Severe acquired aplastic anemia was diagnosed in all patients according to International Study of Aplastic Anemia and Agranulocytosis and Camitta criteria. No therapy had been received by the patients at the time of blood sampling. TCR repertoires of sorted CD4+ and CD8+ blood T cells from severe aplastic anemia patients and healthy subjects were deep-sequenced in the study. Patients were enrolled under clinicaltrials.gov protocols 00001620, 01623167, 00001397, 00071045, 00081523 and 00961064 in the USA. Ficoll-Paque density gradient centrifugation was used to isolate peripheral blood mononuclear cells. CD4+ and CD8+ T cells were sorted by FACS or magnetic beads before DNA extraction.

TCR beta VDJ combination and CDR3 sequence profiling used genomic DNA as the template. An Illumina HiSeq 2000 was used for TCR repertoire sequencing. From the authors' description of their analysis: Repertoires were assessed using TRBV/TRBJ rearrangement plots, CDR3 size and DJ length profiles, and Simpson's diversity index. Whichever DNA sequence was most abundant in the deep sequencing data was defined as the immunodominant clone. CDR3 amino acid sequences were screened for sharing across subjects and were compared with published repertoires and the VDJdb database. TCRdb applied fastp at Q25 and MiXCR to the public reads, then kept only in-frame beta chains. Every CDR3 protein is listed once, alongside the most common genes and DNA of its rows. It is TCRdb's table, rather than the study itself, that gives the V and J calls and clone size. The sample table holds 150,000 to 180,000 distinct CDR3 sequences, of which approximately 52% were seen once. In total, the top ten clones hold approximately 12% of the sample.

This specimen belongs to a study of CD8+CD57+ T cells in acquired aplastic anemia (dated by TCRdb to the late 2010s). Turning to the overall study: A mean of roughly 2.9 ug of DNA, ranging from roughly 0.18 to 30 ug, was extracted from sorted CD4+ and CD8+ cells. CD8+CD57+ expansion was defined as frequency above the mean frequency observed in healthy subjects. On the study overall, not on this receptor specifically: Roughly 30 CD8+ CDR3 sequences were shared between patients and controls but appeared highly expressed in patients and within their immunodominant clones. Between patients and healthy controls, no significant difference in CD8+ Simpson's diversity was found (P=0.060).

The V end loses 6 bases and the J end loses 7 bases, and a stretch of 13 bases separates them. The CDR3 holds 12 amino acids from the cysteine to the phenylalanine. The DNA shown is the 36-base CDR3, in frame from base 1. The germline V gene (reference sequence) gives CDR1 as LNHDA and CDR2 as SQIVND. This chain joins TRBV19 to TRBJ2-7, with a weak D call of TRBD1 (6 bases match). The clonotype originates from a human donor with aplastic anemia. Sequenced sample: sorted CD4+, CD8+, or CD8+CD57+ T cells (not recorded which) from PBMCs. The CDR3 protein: CASRELGGEQYF. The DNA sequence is TGTGCCAGTAGAGAGCTAGGGGGTGAGCAGTACTTC. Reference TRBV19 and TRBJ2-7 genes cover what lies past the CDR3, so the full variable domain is DGGITQSPKYLFRKEGQNVTLSCEQNLNHDAMYWYRQDPGQGLRLIYYSQIVNDFQKGDIAEGYSVSREKKESFPLTVTSAQKNPTAFYLCASRELGGEQYFGPGTRLTVT.